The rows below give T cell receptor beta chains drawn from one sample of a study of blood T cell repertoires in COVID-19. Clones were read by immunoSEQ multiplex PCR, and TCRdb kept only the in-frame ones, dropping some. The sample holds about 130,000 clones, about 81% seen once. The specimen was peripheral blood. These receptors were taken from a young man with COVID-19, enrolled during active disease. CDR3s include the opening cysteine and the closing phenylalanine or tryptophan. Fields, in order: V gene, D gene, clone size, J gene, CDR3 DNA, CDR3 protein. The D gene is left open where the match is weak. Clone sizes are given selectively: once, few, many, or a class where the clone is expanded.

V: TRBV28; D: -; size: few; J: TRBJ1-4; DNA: TGTGCCAGCAGTTTAGCGAAGACAGGTCTTACCTTCAATGAAAAACTGTTTTTT; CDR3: CASSLAKTGLTFNEKLFF
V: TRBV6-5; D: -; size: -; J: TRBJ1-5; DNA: TGTGCCAGCAATACGCGGGCAACTCAGCCCCAGCATTTT; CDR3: CASNTRATQPQHF
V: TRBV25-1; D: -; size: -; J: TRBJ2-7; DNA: TGTGCCAGCAGGGTGACAGGTTACGAGCAGTACTTC; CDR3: CASRVTGYEQYF
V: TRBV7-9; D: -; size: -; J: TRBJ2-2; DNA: TGTGCCAGCAGCTCCCCGACAGGGAGGACCGGGGAGCTGTTTTTT; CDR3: CASSSPTGRTGELFF
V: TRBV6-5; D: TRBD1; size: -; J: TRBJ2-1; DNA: TGTGCCAAACTCCGGGACAGGGGAAACAATGAGCAGTTCTTC; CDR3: CAKLRDRGNNEQFF
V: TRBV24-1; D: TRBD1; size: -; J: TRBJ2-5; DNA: TGTGCCACCAGTGCCCCAGACAGGGGTGGTCAAGAGACCCAGTACTTC; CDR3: CATSAPDRGGQETQYF
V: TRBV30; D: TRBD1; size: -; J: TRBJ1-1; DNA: TGTGCCTGGACCCTAAAGCAGGGGGCGAACACTGAAGCTTTCTTT; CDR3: CAWTLKQGANTEAFF
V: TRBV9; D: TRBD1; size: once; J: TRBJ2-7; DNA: TGTGCCAGCAGCCCCCATGGACAGGGGCGCACCTACGAGCAGTACTTC; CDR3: CASSPHGQGRTYEQYF
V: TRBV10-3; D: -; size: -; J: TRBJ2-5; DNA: TGTGCCATCAGGGACAGTTTGGGGGAAGAGACCCAGTACTTC; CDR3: CAIRDSLGEETQYF
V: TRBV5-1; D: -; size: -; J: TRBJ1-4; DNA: TGCGCCAGCAGCGGGAATACAGGGATTAATGAAAAACTGTTTTTT; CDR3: CASSGNTGINEKLFF
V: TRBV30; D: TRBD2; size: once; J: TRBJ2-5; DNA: TGTGCCTGGGGGACTAGCGCGGCGGAGACCCAGTACTTC; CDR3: CAWGTSAAETQYF
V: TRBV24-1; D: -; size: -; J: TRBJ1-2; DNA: TGTGCCACCAGCAACCGACAGACTAACTATGGCTACACCTTC; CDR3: CATSNRQTNYGYTF
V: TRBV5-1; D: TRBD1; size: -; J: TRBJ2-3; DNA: TGCGCCAGCAGAACCGGACAGGGGGCACAAGATACGCAGTATTTT; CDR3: CASRTGQGAQDTQYF
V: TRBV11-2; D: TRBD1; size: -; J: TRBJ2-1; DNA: TGTGCCAGCAGCTTAGGATATACCGGGACAGGGATCTACAATGAGCAGTTCTTC; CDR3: CASSLGYTGTGIYNEQFF
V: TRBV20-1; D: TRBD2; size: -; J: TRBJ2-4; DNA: TGCAGTGCCAGTGGGCTAGCGGGAGGGGAGATCGACATTCAGTACTTC; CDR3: CSASGLAGGEIDIQYF
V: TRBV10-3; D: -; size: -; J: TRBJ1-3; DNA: TGTGCCTCCACGACTCCCGAGTCTGGAAACACCATATATTTT; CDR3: CASTTPESGNTIYF
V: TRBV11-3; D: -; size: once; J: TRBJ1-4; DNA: TGTGCCAGCAGCTCGGACAGCGCACACTATGAAAAACTGTTTTTT; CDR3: CASSSDSAHYEKLFF
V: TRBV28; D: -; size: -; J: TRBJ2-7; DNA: TGTGCCAGCAGGCGGGACCTCTCTATACAACCCTACGAGCAGTACTTC; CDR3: CASRRDLSIQPYEQYF
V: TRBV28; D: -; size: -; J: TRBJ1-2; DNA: TGTGCCAGCAGTAAGACAACCAGTCCTGGCTACACCTTC; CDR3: CASSKTTSPGYTF
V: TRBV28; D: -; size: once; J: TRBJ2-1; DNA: TGTGCCAGCAGACTCAGCGGAGATCGCCTTCGGGAAGAGCAGTTCTTC; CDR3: CASRLSGDRLREEQFF
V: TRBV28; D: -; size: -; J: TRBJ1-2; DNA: TGTGCCAGCAGTTCCTACAGGGCCAGCTATGGCTACACCTTC; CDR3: CASSSYRASYGYTF
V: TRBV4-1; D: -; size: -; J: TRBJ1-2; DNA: TGCGCCAGCAGCCAAGATGGAGCGCGTAGCTATGGCTACACCTTC; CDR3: CASSQDGARSYGYTF
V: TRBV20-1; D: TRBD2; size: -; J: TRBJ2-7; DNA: TGCAGTGCTAGTTCTCGGACGAGACTAGCGGGGAGCGAGCAGTACTTC; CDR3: CSASSRTRLAGSEQYF
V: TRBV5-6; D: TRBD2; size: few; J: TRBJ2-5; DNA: TGTGCCAGCAGCCAGCTAGCGGGGAGGTCGTGGGGGACCCAGTACTTC; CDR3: CASSQLAGRSWGTQYF
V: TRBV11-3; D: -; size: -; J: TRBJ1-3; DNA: TGTGCCAGCAGCCCAGGGGAGAGCTCTGGAAACACCATATATTTT; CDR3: CASSPGESSGNTIYF
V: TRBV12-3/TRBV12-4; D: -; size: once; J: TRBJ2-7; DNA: TGTGCCAGCAGTTTAGACTCGATCTACGAGCAGTACTTC; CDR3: CASSLDSIYEQYF
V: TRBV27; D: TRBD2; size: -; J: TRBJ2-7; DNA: TGTGCCAGCAGTTTCGCTAGCGGGAGATCCTACGAGCAGTACTTC; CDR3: CASSFASGRSYEQYF